Following are 5 T cell receptor beta chains from one sample sequenced in a study of response to subunit inactivated influenza vaccine. TCRdb called the RT-PCR reads again in MiXCR, with one record for every CDR3 protein. The table has 650,000 to 700,000 distinct CDR3 sequences, 15% to 19% seen once. Sequenced here: PBMCs from blood, sampled about 12 days after vaccination. The receptors shown here come from a man aged 45-65 years who received an inactivated influenza vaccine.

This chain connects TRBV7-9 to TRBJ2-1, with TRBD2 identical over 11 bases. The V gene's germline CDR1 is SEHNR and CDR2 FQNEAQ (reference sequence). This CDR3 has 16 amino acids. Trimming at V came to 7 bases and at J to 9 bases, leaving 14 bases not matched to a gene. The CDR3 DNA sequence: TGTGCCAGCACGCTGCTAGCGGGAGGAGGAGGGGGTGAGCAGTTCTTC. This codes for CASTLLAGGGGGEQFF. The full variable domain, completed using reference TRBV7-9 and TRBJ2-1, is DTGVSQNPRHKITKRGQNVTFRCDPISEHNRLYWYRQTLGQGPEFLTYFQNEAQLEKSRLLSDRFSAERPKGSFSTLEIQRTEQGDSAMYLCASTLLAGGGGGEQFFGPGTRLTVL.

This clonotype has more than one count but fewer than ten. This rearrangement joins TRBV11-2 to TRBJ2-1; TRBD2 matches 10 bases. After removal of 2 bases from V and 3 bases from J, the junction contained 4 bases not matched to a gene. CDR3 length: 16 amino acids. Germline V lookup: CDR1 SGHAT, CDR2 FQNNGV. CDR3 sequence reads: CASSLLAGVLYNEQFF. The CDR3 region has the DNA TGTGCCAGCAGCTTACTAGCGGGGGTCCTCTACAATGAGCAGTTCTTC.

This clonotype occurred a few times. The rearrangement joins TRBV7-6 to TRBJ2-7, with 8 nucleotides matching TRBD2. The CDR3 spans 15 residues. The germline gives CDR1 SGHVS, CDR2 FNYEAQ. Trimming at V came to 5 bases and at J to 6 bases, leaving 12 bases not matched to a gene. In DNA form, the CDR3 reads TGTGCCAGCAGCCCTGTCGGGGGGGAATATGGCGAGCAGTACTTC. It yields the protein CASSPVGGEYGEQYF.

The V call is TRBV4-1, the J call TRBJ2-7; the D is unclear. This CDR3 spans 15 amino acids. Trimming pared 3 bases from V and 1 base from J, leaving 13 bases between. Germline values: CDR1 MGHRA, CDR2 YSYEKL. The CDR3 reads CASSHFRAISYEQYF. DNA for the CDR3: TGCGCCAGCAGCCATTTCCGGGCCATTTCCTACGAGCAGTACTTC.

This clonotype showed up many times. The chain combines TRBV10-3 with TRBJ2-1; maybe TRBD2 (7 bases). Trimming removed 8 bases from V and 10 bases from J, with 21 bases in between. The germline V gene encodes CDR1 ENHRY and CDR2 SYGVKD. The CDR3 sequence is 14 residues long. CDR3 residues: CAIGPRGGLKEQFF. CDR3 sequence (DNA): TGTGCCATCGGACCGAGGGGGGGTTTAAAAGAGCAGTTCTTC.